Listed below are T cell receptor beta chains from one sample, sequenced in a study of shared clonotypes between healthy human individuals. The assay was immunoSEQ multiplex PCR, and TCRdb's table has in-frame clones only and misses some. The top ten hold 0.11% to 0.15% of the sample, which has roughly 2.5 million clones, approximately 90% seen once. Material: naive CD4+ T cells sorted from blood. The receptors originated from a man aged 18 to 29 in good health. CDR3s include the opening cysteine and the closing phenylalanine or tryptophan. D genes are given only for firm matches. Some rows mark clone size as missing; the rest say once, few, many or name a class of expanded clone.

J: TRBJ1-4; size: NA; V: TRBV5-1; D: TRBD1; CDR3: CASRPGGANEKLFF; DNA: TGCGCCAGCAGGCCAGGGGGAGCTAATGAAAAACTGTTTTTT
J: TRBJ1-5; size: few; V: TRBV2; D: NA; CDR3: CASSQGWNQPQHF; DNA: TGTGCCAGCAGTCAGGGTTGGAATCAGCCCCAGCATTTT
J: TRBJ2-7; size: NA; V: TRBV6-6; D: NA; CDR3: CASRAGQAYEQYF; DNA: TGTGCCAGCCGAGCGGGTCAAGCCTACGAGCAGTACTTC
J: TRBJ1-1; size: NA; V: TRBV18; D: NA; CDR3: CASSDSMNTEAFF; DNA: TGTGCCAGCTCCGACAGCATGAACACTGAAGCTTTCTTT
J: TRBJ2-3; size: once; V: TRBV7-3; D: NA; CDR3: CASSRRGGTSGDTQYF; DNA: TGTGCCAGCAGCCGCCGTGGGGGAACCTCGGGGGATACGCAGTATTTT
J: TRBJ2-3; size: NA; V: TRBV28; D: NA; CDR3: CASYPGSTDTQYF; DNA: TGTGCCAGCTATCCAGGGAGCACAGATACGCAGTATTTT
J: TRBJ1-1; size: NA; V: TRBV7-9; D: NA; CDR3: CASSLAGGNTEAFF; DNA: TGTGCCAGCAGCTTGGCGGGGGGAAACACTGAAGCTTTCTTT
J: TRBJ2-7; size: NA; V: TRBV6-6; D: NA; CDR3: CASSHGGMGVYEQYF; DNA: TGTGCCAGCAGCCACGGGGGTATGGGGGTGTACGAGCAGTACTTC
J: TRBJ1-2; size: few; V: TRBV30; D: NA; CDR3: CAWSPTVGYTF; DNA: TGTGCCTGGAGTCCGACAGTTGGCTACACCTTC
J: TRBJ2-7; size: NA; V: TRBV11-2; D: NA; CDR3: CASSLDFEAIYEQYF; DNA: TGTGCCAGCAGCTTAGATTTTGAGGCCATCTACGAGCAGTACTTC
J: TRBJ2-2; size: NA; V: TRBV4-3; D: TRBD2; CDR3: CASSQVPAGATVELFF; DNA: TGCGCCAGCAGCCAAGTGCCGGCGGGAGCTACGGTGGAGCTGTTTTTT
J: TRBJ2-3; size: NA; V: TRBV2; D: TRBD2; CDR3: CASRSGGSTDTQYF; DNA: TGTGCCAGCAGGAGCGGGGGGAGCACAGATACGCAGTATTTT
J: TRBJ1-5; size: NA; V: TRBV28; D: TRBD1; CDR3: CASADRGSFQPQHF; DNA: TGTGCCAGCGCGGACAGGGGGTCCTTTCAGCCCCAGCATTTT
J: TRBJ2-7; size: NA; V: TRBV28; D: NA; CDR3: CASRGAAQGGLEQYF; DNA: TGTGCCAGCAGGGGAGCAGCACAGGGGGGGCTCGAGCAGTACTTC
J: TRBJ2-3; size: NA; V: TRBV5-1; D: NA; CDR3: CASSLGDTDTQYF; DNA: TGCGCCAGCAGCTTGGGCGACACAGATACGCAGTATTTT
J: TRBJ1-3; size: NA; V: TRBV19; D: NA; CDR3: CASSTGPGNTIYF; DNA: TGTGCCAGTAGTACAGGGCCTGGAAACACCATATATTTT
J: TRBJ2-5; size: NA; V: TRBV15; D: NA; CDR3: CATSRDRGPGAQYF; DNA: TGTGCCACCAGCAGAGATCGTGGGCCAGGGGCTCAGTACTTC
J: TRBJ2-5; size: NA; V: TRBV10-2; D: TRBD1; CDR3: CASSGIRGETQYF; DNA: TGCGCCAGCAGTGGAATCAGGGGGGAGACCCAGTACTTC
J: TRBJ2-1; size: NA; V: TRBV7-2; D: TRBD2; CDR3: CASSSLAGGPNEQFF; DNA: TGTGCCAGCAGCTCGTTAGCGGGAGGGCCGAATGAGCAGTTCTTC
J: TRBJ1-1; size: few; V: TRBV2; D: TRBD1; CDR3: CASSGQGEAEAFF; DNA: TGTGCCAGCAGTGGACAGGGTGAGGCTGAAGCTTTCTTT
J: TRBJ2-3; size: NA; V: TRBV27; D: NA; CDR3: CASSRGRSTDTQYF; DNA: TGTGCCAGCAGTAGGGGAAGAAGCACAGATACGCAGTATTTT
J: TRBJ1-1; size: few; V: TRBV30; D: NA; CDR3: CAWSEYTEAFF; DNA: TGTGCCTGGAGTGAATACACTGAAGCTTTCTTT